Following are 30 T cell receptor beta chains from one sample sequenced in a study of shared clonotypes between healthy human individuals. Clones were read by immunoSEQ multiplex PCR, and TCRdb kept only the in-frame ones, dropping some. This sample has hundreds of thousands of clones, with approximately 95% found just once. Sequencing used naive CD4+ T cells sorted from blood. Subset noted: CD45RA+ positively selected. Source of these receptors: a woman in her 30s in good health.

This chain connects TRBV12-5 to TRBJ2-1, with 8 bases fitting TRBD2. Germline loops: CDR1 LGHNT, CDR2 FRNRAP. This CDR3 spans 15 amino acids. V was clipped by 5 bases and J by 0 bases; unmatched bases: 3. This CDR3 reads CASGKGTSSYNEQFF. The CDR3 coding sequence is TGTGCTAGTGGTAAGGGGACTAGCTCCTACAATGAGCAGTTCTTC.

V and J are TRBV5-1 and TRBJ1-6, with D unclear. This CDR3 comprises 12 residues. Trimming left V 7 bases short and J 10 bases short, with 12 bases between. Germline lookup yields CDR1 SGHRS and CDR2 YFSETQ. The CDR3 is CASRAEGSPLHF. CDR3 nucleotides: TGCGCCAGCCGGGCAGAGGGATCACCCCTCCACTTT.

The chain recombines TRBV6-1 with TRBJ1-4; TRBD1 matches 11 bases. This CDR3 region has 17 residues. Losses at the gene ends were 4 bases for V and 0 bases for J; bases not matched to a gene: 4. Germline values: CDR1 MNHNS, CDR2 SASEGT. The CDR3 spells CASSAGQGASTNEKLFF. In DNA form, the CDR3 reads TGTGCCAGCAGTGCTGGACAGGGGGCATCAACTAATGAAAAACTGTTTTTT.

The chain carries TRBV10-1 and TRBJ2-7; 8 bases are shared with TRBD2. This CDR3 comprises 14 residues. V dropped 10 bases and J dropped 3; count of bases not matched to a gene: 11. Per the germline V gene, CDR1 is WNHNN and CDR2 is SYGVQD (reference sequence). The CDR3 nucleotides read TGCGCCAAAGACAGACTAGCGCACGACTACGAGCAGTACTTC. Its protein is CAKDRLAHDYEQYF.

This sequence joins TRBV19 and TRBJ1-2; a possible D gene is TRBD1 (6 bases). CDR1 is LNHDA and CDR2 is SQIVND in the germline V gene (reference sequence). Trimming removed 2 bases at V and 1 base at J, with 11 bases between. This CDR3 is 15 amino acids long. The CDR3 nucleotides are TGTGCCAGTAGTATACGGACAGAAAGTAACTATGGCTACACCTTC. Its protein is CASSIRTESNYGYTF.

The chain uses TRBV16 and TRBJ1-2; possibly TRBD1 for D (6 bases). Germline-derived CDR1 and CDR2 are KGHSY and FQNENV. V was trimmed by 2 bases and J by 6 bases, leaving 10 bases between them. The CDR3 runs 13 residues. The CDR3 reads CASSQRQENGYTF. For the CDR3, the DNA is TGTGCCAGCAGCCAAAGACAGGAAAATGGCTACACCTTC. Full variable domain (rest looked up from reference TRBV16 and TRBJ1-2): GEEVAQTPKHLVRGEGQKAKLYCAPIKGHSYVFWYQQVLKNEFKFLISFQNENVFDETGMPKERFSAKCLPNSPCSLEIQATKLEDSAVYFCASSQRQENGYTFGSGTRLTVV.

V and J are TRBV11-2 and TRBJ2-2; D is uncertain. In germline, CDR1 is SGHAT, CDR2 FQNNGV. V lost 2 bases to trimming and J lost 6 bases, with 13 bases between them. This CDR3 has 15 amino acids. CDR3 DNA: TGTGCCAGCAGCTTAAGGTCGGTTCAGGCCGGGGAGCTGTTTTTT. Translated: CASSLRSVQAGELFF.

CDR3 amino acids: CASSSFLGARTYNEQFF. The CDR3 DNA reads as TGTGCCAGCAGCTCATTTCTGGGGGCGCGGACCTACAATGAGCAGTTCTTC. The chain has TRBV7-2 and TRBJ2-1; D might be TRBD1 (6 bases). This CDR3 comprises 17 residues. Germline CDR1 SGHTA, CDR2 FQGNSA. Between the trimmed V and J ends, which lost 4 bases and 2 bases, there was a span of 18 bases.

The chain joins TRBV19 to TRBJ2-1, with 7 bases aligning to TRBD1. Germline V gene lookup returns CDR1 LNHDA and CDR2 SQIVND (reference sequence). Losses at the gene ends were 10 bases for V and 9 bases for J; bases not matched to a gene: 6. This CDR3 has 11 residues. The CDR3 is CAIGQGVEQFF. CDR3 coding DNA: TGTGCCATCGGGCAGGGGGTTGAGCAGTTCTTC.

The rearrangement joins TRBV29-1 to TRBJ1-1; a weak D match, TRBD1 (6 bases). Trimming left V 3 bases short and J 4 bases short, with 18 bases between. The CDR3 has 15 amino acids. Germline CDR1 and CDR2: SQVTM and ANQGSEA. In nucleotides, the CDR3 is TGCAGCGTTGACTTGTGGCAGGGGACACCCACTGAAGCTTTCTTT. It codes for CSVDLWQGTPTEAFF.

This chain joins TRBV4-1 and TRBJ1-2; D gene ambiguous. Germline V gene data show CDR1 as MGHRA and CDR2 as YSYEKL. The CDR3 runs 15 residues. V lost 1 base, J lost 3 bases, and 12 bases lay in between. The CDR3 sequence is CASSQGPDVDYGYTF. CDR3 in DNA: TGCGCCAGCAGCCAAGGACCGGACGTTGACTATGGCTACACCTTC.

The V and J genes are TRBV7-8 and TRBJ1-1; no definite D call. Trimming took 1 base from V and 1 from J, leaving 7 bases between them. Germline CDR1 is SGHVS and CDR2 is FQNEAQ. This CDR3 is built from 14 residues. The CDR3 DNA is TGTGCCAGCAGCTTAGTACTAGCGAACACTGAAGCTTTCTTT. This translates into CASSLVLANTEAFF.

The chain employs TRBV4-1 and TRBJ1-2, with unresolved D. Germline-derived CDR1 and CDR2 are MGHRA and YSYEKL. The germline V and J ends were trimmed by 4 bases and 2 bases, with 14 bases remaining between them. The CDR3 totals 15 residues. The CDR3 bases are TGCGCCAGCAGCCCCCTCGGACGGCAAAACTATGGCTACACCTTC. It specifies CASSPLGRQNYGYTF.

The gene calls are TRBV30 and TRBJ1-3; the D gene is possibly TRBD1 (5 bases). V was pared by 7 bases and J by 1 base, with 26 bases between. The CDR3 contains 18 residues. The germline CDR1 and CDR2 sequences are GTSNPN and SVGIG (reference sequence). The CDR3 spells CASNKDRTDFQSGNTIYF. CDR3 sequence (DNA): TGTGCCTCGAACAAAGACAGAACGGACTTCCAATCTGGAAACACCATATATTTT.

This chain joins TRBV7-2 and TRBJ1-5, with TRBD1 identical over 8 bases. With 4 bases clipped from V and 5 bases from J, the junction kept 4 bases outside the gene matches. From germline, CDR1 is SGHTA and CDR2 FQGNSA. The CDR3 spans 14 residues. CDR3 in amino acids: CASSYRGRDQPQHF. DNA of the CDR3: TGTGCCAGCAGCTACAGGGGGAGGGATCAGCCCCAGCATTTT.

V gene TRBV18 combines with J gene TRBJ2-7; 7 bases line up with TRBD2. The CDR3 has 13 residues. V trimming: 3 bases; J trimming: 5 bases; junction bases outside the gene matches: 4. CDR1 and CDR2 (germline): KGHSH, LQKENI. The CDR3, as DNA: TGTGCCAGCTCACCGCGGGAGTTCGACGAGCAGTACTTC. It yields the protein CASSPREFDEQYF.

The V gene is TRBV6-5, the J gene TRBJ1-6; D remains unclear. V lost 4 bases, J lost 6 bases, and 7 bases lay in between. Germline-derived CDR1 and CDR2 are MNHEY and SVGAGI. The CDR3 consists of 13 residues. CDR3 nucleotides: TGTGCCAGCAGTTGGACTACTAATTCACCCCTCCACTTT. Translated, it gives CASSWTTNSPLHF.

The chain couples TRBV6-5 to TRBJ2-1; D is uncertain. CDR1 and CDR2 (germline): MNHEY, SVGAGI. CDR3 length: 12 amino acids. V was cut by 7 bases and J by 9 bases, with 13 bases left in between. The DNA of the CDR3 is TGTGCCAGCACCGGGTCACATTTTGAGCAGTTCTTC. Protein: CASTGSHFEQFF.

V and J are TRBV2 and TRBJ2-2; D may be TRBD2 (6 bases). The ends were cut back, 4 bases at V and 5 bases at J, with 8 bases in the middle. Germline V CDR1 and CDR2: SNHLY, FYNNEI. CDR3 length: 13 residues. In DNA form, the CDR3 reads TGTGCCAGCAGTGTTCGGGAGACCGGGGAGCTGTTTTTT. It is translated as CASSVRETGELFF.

CDR3 sequence (DNA): TGTGCCAGCAGGGGGAACAGGGGGCAAATCTACGAGCAGTACTTC. It translates to CASRGNRGQIYEQYF. The V call is TRBV6-1, the J call TRBJ2-7; 9 bases are a match to TRBD1. There are 15 residues in the CDR3. CDR1 and CDR2 from the germline V gene are MNHNS and SASEGT. Losses at the gene ends were 6 bases for V and 3 bases for J; bases not matched to a gene: 9.

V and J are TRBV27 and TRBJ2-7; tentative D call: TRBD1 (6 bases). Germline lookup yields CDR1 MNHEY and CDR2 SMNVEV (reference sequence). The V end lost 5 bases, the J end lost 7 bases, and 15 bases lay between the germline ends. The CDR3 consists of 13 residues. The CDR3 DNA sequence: TGTGCCAGCAGTACCGCACGCAGGGGTGAGCAGTACTTC. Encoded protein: CASSTARRGEQYF.

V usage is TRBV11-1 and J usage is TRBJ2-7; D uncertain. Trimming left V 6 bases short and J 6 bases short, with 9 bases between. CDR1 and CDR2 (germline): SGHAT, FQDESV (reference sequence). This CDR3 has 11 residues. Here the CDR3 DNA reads TGTGCCAGCAGGGGGAACATCGAGCAGTACTTC. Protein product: CASRGNIEQYF.

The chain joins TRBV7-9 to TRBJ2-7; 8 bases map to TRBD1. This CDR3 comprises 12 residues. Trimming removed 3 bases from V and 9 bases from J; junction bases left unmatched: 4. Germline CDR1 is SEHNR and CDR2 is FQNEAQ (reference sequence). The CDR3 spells CASSLDRALQYF. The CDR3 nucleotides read TGTGCCAGCAGCTTGGACAGGGCTTTGCAGTACTTC.

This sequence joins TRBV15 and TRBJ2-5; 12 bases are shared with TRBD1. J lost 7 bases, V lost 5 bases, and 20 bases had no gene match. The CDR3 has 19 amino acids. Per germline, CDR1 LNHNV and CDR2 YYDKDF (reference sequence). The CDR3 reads CATSRFLDPGTGGSGTQYF. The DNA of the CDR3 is TGTGCCACCAGCCGATTTCTTGACCCCGGGACAGGGGGCTCCGGGACCCAGTACTTC.

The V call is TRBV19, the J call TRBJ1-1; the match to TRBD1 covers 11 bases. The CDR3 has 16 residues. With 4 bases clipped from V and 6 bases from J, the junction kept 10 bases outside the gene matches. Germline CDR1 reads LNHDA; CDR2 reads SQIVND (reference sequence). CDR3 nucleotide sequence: TGTGCCAGTAGTAGCCGGTGGACAGGGGGCTTTTCTGAAGCTTTCTTT. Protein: CASSSRWTGGFSEAFF.

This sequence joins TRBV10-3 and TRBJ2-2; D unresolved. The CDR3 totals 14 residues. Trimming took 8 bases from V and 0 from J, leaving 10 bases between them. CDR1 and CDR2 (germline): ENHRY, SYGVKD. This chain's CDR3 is CAIRSGPNTGELFF. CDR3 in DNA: TGTGCCATCCGGTCCGGGCCGAACACCGGGGAGCTGTTTTTT.

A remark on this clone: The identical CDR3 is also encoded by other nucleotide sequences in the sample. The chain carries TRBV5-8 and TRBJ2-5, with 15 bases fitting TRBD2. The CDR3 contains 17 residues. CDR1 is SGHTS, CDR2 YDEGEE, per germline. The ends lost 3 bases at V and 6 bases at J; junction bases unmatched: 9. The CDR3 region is CASSSGLAGGRIKTQYF. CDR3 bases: TGTGCCAGCAGCTCCGGACTAGCGGGAGGGAGGATAAAGACCCAGTACTTC.

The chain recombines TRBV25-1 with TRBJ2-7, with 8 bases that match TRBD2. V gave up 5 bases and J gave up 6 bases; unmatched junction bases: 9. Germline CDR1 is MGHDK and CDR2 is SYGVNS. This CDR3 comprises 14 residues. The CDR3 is CASSNGRAWIEQYF. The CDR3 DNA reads TGTGCCAGCAGTAACGGGAGGGCCTGGATCGAGCAGTACTTC.

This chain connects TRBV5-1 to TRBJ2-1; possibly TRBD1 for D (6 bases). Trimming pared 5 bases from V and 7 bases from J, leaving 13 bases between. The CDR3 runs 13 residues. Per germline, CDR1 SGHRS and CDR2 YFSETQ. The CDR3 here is CASRLDRHNEQFF. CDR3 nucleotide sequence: TGCGCCAGCAGACTCGACAGGCATAATGAGCAGTTCTTC. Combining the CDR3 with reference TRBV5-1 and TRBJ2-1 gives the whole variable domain KAGVTQTPRYLIKTRGQQVTLSCSPISGHRSVSWYQQTPGQGLQFLFEYFSETQRNKGNFPGRFSGRQFSNSRSEMNVSTLELGDSALYLCASRLDRHNEQFFGPGTRLTVL.

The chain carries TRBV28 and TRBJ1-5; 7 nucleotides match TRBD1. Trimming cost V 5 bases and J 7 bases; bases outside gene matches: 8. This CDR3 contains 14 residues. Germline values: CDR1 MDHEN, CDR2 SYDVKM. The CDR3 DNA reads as TGTGCCAGCAGTCCTGGGACAGTCGGGCAGCCCCAGCATTTT. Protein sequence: CASSPGTVGQPQHF.